This TCR beta chain was captured by sequencing in a study of graft-versus-host responses after intestinal transplantation. Study at large: Multivisceral, liver-intestinal, or isolated intestinal grafts went to recipients. After anti-thymocyte globulin induction, recipients took tacrolimus and steroids for two to three years.

Assay used: immunoSEQ multiplex PCR; TCRdb lists only in-frame clones, some missing. The repertoire holds 15,000 to 20,000 clones, with approximately 83% as singletons. General study results and limits: Recipient bone marrow held GvH clones, some seen earlier in ileum or blood. Early HvG declines after transplant were associated with peak circulating GvH clone levels.

The CDR3 has 14 amino acids. V lost 6 bases to trimming and J lost 1 base, with 13 bases between them. Germline V gene sequence: CDR1 WSHSY, CDR2 SAAADI. Of note for this clone: The antigen remains unidentified.

Intraepithelial lymphocytes and lamina propria lymphocytes were released through processing of graft tissue. Sequenced here: ileum tissue, sampled about 600 days after intestinal transplantation. The V and J genes are TRBV10-2 and TRBJ2-7; maybe TRBD1 (5 bases). The clonotype was recovered from a human patient who received an intestinal transplant, so some T cells may come from the graft donor. CDR3 nucleotide sequence: TGCGCCAGCAGAGACAGAGCCTCGTCCTACGAGCAGTACTTC. Translated, it gives CASRDRASSYEQYF.